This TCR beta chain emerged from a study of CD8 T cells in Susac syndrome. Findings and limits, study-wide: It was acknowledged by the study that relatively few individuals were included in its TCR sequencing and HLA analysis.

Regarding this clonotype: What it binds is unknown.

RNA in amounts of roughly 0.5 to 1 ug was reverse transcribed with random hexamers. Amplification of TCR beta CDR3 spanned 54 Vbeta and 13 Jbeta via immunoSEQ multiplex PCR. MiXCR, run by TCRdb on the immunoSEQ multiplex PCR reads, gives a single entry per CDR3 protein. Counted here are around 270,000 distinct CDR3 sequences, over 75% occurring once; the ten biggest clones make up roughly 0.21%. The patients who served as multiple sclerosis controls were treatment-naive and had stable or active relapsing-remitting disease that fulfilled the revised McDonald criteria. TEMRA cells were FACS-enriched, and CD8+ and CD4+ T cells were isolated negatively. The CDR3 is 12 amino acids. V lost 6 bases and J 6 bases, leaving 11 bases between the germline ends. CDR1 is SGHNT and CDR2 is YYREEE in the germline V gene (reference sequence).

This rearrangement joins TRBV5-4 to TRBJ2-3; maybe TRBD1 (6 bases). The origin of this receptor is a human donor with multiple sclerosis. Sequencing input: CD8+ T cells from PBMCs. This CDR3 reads CASKGDPDTQYF. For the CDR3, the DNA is TGTGCCAGCAAGGGGGACCCGGATACGCAGTATTTT. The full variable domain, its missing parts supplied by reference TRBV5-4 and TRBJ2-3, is ETGVTQSPTHLIKTRGQQVTLRCSSQSGHNTVSWYQQALGQGPQFIFQYYREEENGRGNFPPRFSGLQFPNYSSELNVNALELDDSALYLCASKGDPDTQYFGPGTRLTVL.